This TCR beta chain came from a study of beta chain features in type 1 diabetes. Per germline, CDR1 SGHDT and CDR2 YYEEEE. V dropped 4 bases and J dropped 4; count of bases not matched to a gene: 9. This CDR3 region has 16 residues. Study-level findings and limits: Patients with Type 1 diabetes showed moderately but significantly shorter TCRB CDR3s in all four CD4+ subsets.

This clone was found a few times. Its antigen is unknown. Expressed TCRB transcripts were sequenced after all isolated RNA was converted to cDNA. An average of approximately 3.4 million reads was obtained for naive, central memory and regulatory T cell samples. Using immunoSEQ multiplex PCR, the repertoire was profiled, and TCRdb retains in-frame clones only, with some absent. The repertoire has 120,000 to 150,000 clones, about 13% of them found once; the top ten carry 1.3%. Specimen: central memory CD4+ T cells from blood. The source of this sequence is a man aged 18 to 30 with type 1 diabetes. The V gene is TRBV5-6, the J gene TRBJ2-2, with 8 bases lining up with TRBD1. CDR3 sequence reads: CASSPTGAAGTGELFF. CDR3 in DNA: TGTGCCAGCAGCCCGACAGGGGCCGCGGGCACCGGGGAGCTGTTTTTT.